This T cell receptor beta chain comes out of a study of CD8+CD57+ T cells in acquired aplastic anemia. CDR1 is LNHNV, CDR2 YYDKDF, per germline (reference sequence). V was clipped by 3 bases and J by 5 bases; unmatched bases: 4. CDR3 length equals 14 residues. The template used for profiling TCR beta VDJ and CDR3 was genomic DNA. TCRdb re-called the reads through MiXCR, storing one row per CDR3 protein. The sample lists 350,000 to 450,000 distinct CDR3 sequences, just under 70% occurring once. The table lists this clonotype with a few counts. The sequencing sample was made of sorted CD4+, CD8+, or CD8+CD57+ T cells (not recorded which) from PBMCs. V usage is TRBV15 and J usage is TRBJ1-2; 9 bases match TRBD1. The receptor comes from a human donor in good health, serving as a control. Here the CDR3 DNA reads TGTGCCACCAGCAGGGACAGGGGTTATTATGGCTACACCTTC. The encoded protein is CATSRDRGYYGYTF.